This T cell receptor beta chain was identified during a study of OX40 agonist ivuxolimab in advanced cancers. Study-wide context: 30% to 40% of patients had received prior checkpoint inhibitor therapy.

Germline V lookup: CDR1 SGDLS, CDR2 YYNGEE. Trimming cost V 0 bases and J 3 bases; bases outside gene matches: 6. This CDR3 has 16 amino acids. The repertoire was sequenced with immunoSEQ multiplex PCR; TCRdb's copy has only in-frame clones and lacks some. The sample has about 45,000 clones; around 93% are singletons. For this clone: Its cognate antigen is unknown.

Findings and limits, study-wide: Average numbers of expanded clones were greater in CD8+ T cells than in CD4+.

The sequence came from an adult with an advanced solid tumor such as melanoma, head and neck, liver or kidney cancer. The gene calls are TRBV9 and TRBJ2-7, with TRBD2 matching 10 bases. Sample: CD4+ or CD8+ T cells sorted from blood, taken in a trial of the OX40 agonist ivuxolimab. The CDR3 is CASSVGRTSGIYEQYF. CDR3 DNA: TGTGCCAGCAGCGTAGGTCGCACTAGCGGGATCTACGAGCAGTACTTC.